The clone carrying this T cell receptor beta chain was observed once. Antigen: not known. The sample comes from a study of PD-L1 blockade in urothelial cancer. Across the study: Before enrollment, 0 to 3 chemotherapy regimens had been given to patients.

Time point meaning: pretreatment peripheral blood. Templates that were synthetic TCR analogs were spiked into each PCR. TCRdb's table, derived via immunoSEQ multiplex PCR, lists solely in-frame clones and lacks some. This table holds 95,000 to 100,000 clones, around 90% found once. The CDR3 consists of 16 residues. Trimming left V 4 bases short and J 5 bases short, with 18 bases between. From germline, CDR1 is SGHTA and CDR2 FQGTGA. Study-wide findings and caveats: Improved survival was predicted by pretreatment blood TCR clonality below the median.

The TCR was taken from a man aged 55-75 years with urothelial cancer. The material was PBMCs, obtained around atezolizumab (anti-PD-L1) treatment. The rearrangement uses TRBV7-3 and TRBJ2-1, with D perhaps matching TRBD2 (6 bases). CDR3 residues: CASSSGPGLPHNEQFF. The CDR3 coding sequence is TGTGCCAGCAGCTCCGGGCCGGGACTCCCACACAATGAGCAGTTCTTC.